This passage covers 7 T cell receptor beta chains from one sample sequenced in a study of shared clonotypes between healthy human individuals. Measured with immunoSEQ multiplex PCR; TCRdb has only the in-frame clones, and not every one. The table has around 500,000 clones, 79% seen once; the top ten hold about 12%. Source material: PBMCs. The receptors originated from a woman between 40 and 55 years old in good health. Some clones in this sample may be carry-over from other donors' samples.

The chain uses TRBV5-1 and TRBJ1-3; the match to TRBD1 covers 8 bases. Germline loops: CDR1 SGHRS, CDR2 YFSETQ. V dropped 0 bases and J dropped 0; count of bases not matched to a gene: 2. This CDR3 comprises 16 residues. In nucleotides, the CDR3 is TGCGCCAGCAGCTTGGCAGGGGGCCCCTCTGGAAACACCATATATTTT. Protein sequence: CASSLAGGPSGNTIYF. The full variable domain, its missing parts supplied by reference TRBV5-1 and TRBJ1-3, is KAGVTQTPRYLIKTRGQQVTLSCSPISGHRSVSWYQQTPGQGLQFLFEYFSETQRNKGNFPGRFSGRQFSNSRSEMNVSTLELGDSALYLCASSLAGGPSGNTIYFGEGSWLTVV.

CDR3 region: CASSRPAGGTGELFF. The DNA for the CDR3 is TGCGCCAGCAGCCGACCGGCGGGGGGAACCGGGGAGCTGTTTTTT. The chain carries TRBV5-1 and TRBJ2-2, with TRBD2 identical over 8 bases. This CDR3 contains 15 residues. CDR1 is SGHRS and CDR2 is YFSETQ in the germline V gene. The J segment lost 5 bases and the V segment lost 4 bases, leaving 7 bases of the junction unmatched.

The chain has TRBV2 and TRBJ1-2; D is ambiguous. This CDR3 region has 14 residues. V was clipped by 2 bases and J by 0 bases, with 7 bases between them. Germline V gene sequence: CDR1 SNHLY, CDR2 FYNNEI. The CDR3 DNA is TGTGCCAGCAGTGAAATGTCAGCTAACTATGGCTACACCTTC. This gives the protein CASSEMSANYGYTF.

The chain uses TRBV29-1 and TRBJ2-1, with D maybe TRBD2 (6 bases). The germline V and J ends were trimmed by 3 bases and 9 bases, with 12 bases remaining between them. The germline V gene has CDR1 SQVTM and CDR2 ANQGSEA. This CDR3 spans 12 amino acids. CDR3 nucleotide sequence: TGCAGCGTTGATGGGGGGACCGGTGAGCAGTTCTTC. Translation: CSVDGGTGEQFF.

V usage is TRBV28 and J usage is TRBJ1-3, with D possibly being TRBD1 (6 bases). Trimming removed 5 bases at V and 5 bases at J, with 16 bases between. This CDR3 spans 15 amino acids. Per germline, CDR1 MDHEN and CDR2 SYDVKM. The CDR3 DNA sequence: TGTGCCAGCAGTCCTACAGGGAGTGGAAGAAACACCATATATTTT. It is translated as CASSPTGSGRNTIYF.

CDR3 sequence reads: CASSLLASGRPQFF. CDR3 DNA: TGTGCCAGCAGTTTATTGGCTAGCGGGCGCCCGCAGTTCTTC. V gene TRBV27 combines with J gene TRBJ2-1, with 8 bases aligning to TRBD2. Germline CDR1 and CDR2: MNHEY and SMNVEV (reference sequence). This CDR3 is built from 14 residues. With V trimmed by 1 base and J by 12 bases, 8 bases remained unmatched.

The V call is TRBV7-7, the J call TRBJ2-5, with D perhaps matching TRBD2 (5 bases). Per germline, CDR1 SSHAT and CDR2 FNYEAQ (reference sequence). The CDR3 extends over 15 amino acids. The V end lost 1 base, the J end lost 0 bases, and 9 bases lay between the germline ends. The CDR3 reads CASSLDSGYQETQYF. Here the CDR3 DNA reads TGTGCCAGCAGCTTAGATTCGGGGTACCAAGAGACCCAGTACTTC.